This T cell receptor beta chain originates from a study of chemoradiotherapy in HPV16-positive cancers. Study as a whole: Candidate HPV-specific clones and shared TCR motifs came from two HPV16-positive patients. General study findings and limits: For HPV16-positive patients, expanding HPV-responsive T cells associated with longer recurrence-free survival.

Repertoires were sampled repeatedly during chemoradiotherapy. About this clone: As yet, its antigen is unknown.

The germline V and J ends were trimmed by 3 bases and 2 bases, with 10 bases remaining between them. The CDR3 is 15 residues long. Germline CDR1 LNHDA, CDR2 SQIVND (reference sequence). The protocol was immunoSEQ multiplex PCR, while the TCRdb copy is restricted to in-frame clones and leaves out a portion. Of 6,000 or so clones listed, 80% were seen once; the top ten hold around 36%. The V and J genes are TRBV19 and TRBJ1-4; D is unclear. The sequence came from a human donor with HPV-associated anogenital cancer. Sampling was done from a patient who underwent chemoradiotherapy. In nucleotides, the CDR3 is TGTGCCAGTAGTATCCTGGGAGCGACTAATGAAAAACTGTTTTTT. Its protein product is CASSILGATNEKLFF.